These T cell receptor beta chains were read from a single sample in a study of CD8 T cells in Susac syndrome. Via MiXCR, TCRdb re-called the immunoSEQ multiplex PCR reads, giving one row per CDR3 protein. The sample lists some 140,000 distinct CDR3 sequences; 95% were seen once. The sample was CD8+ T cells from PBMCs. These receptors were obtained from a human donor with Susac syndrome. CDR3s include the opening cysteine and the closing phenylalanine or tryptophan. D genes are given only for firm matches. Size tells how often a clone was seen (once, few, many) or the class of an expanded clone, and some rows leave it out.

TRBJ1-4	TRBV12-3/TRBV12-4	.	.	TGTGCCAGCATTGGACCGACAGCCCCTGAAAAACTGTTTTTT	CASIGPTAPEKLFF
TRBJ2-4	TRBV7-2	.	.	TGTGCCAGCAGCGGACGGATCCAGGTAGCCAAAAACATTCAGTACTTC	CASSGRIQVAKNIQYF
TRBJ2-1	TRBV9	.	.	TGTGCCAGCAGCGTAATGGGTAATGAGCAGTTCTTC	CASSVMGNEQFF
TRBJ2-7	TRBV27	TRBD1	few	TGTGCCAGCAGCTTAGGGACAGGGTCCTACGAGCAGTACTTC	CASSLGTGSYEQYF
TRBJ2-6	TRBV9	.	once	TGTGCCAGCAGCGTAGCGGTATCTGGGGCCAACGTCCTGACTTTC	CASSVAVSGANVLTF
TRBJ2-1	TRBV7-9	TRBD2	.	TGTGCCAGCAGGTCCACCGGGACTAGCGTTTGGAATGAGCAGTTCTTC	CASRSTGTSVWNEQFF
TRBJ1-2	TRBV12-3/TRBV12-4	.	.	TGTGCCAGCAGTTTTGGCCCGACTGTTGGAGGCTACACCTTC	CASSFGPTVGGYTF
TRBJ2-1	TRBV27	TRBD2	.	TGTGCCAGCAGTTTGGGACTAGCGCTTGAGCAGTTCTTC	CASSLGLALEQFF
TRBJ2-7	TRBV20-1	TRBD1	.	TGCAGTGCTAGAGATCCTTCGACAGGGGCGGTTTTGAGCTACGAGCAGTACTTC	CSARDPSTGAVLSYEQYF
TRBJ2-1	TRBV29-1	.	.	TGCAGCGTTGGGGTATCGGGGGCCAACAATGAGCAGTTCTTC	CSVGVSGANNEQFF
TRBJ2-7	TRBV4-1	TRBD1	.	TGCGCCAGCAGCCAAGCCGGGACAGGGTCTTCCTACGAGCAGTACTTC	CASSQAGTGSSYEQYF